A selection of T cell receptor beta chains follows, all from one sample in a study of tumor-infiltrating lymphocytes in primary liver carcinoma. Each CDR3 protein is one row after TCRdb ran MiXCR on the multiplex PCR reads. This sample has roughly 40,000 distinct CDR3 sequences, with roughly 80% found just once. Sequences were obtained from tumor-adjacent normal liver tissue. The receptor set was obtained from a young woman with primary liver carcinoma and hepatitis B virus infection. Both conserved end residues are part of each CDR3. D genes are given only for firm matches. Some rows mark clone size as missing; the rest say once, few, many or name a class of expanded clone.

TRBV4-1	-	-	TRBJ2-7	CVSSYTRDGSYEQYF	TGCGTCAGCAGCTACACACGGGACGGCTCCTACGAGCAGTACTTC
TRBV29-1	-	-	TRBJ2-7	CSFEGSSSYEQNF	TGCAGCTTTGAAGGCAGTAGCTCCTACGAGCAGAACTTC
TRBV6-1	-	-	TRBJ2-7	CASSDLHSGSEQYF	TGTGCCAGTAGTGATTTACATTCTGGATCCGAGCAGTACTTC
TRBV6-5	-	-	TRBJ2-2	CASSPLPEVTRELFF	TGTGCCAGCAGTCCACTCCCCGAGGTGACCAGGGAGCTGTTTTTT
TRBV2	-	-	TRBJ1-3	CTSSDLEPHTGNTIYF	TGTACCAGCAGTGATTTGGAACCGCACACCGGAAACACCATATATTTT
TRBV11-1	TRBD2	few	TRBJ2-1	CARSWGGHLLEVQFF	TGTGCCAGAAGCTGGGGAGGGCATCTACTGGAAGTGCAGTTCTTC
TRBV4-3	-	-	TRBJ2-2	CAGSSMGDGELFF	TGCGCCGGCAGTTCGATGGGAGACGGGGAGCTGTTTTTT
TRBV4-2	-	-	TRBJ2-5	CGSSQGGLAGVETQYF	TGTGGCAGCAGCCAAGGCGGGCTAGCTGGAGTGGAGACCCAGTACTTC
TRBV6-1	-	-	TRBJ1-6	CASSEQGDNGSSLHF	TGTGCCAGCAGTGAACAGGGCGATAACGGTTCATCCCTCCACTTT
TRBV20-1	-	few	TRBJ2-7	CSARGERVAYEQYF	TGCAGTGCTAGAGGAGAAAGGGTGGCCTACGAGCAGTACTTC